This is a list of T cell receptor beta chains from one sample in a study of T cells in Graves' hyperthyroidism and ophthalmopathy. TCRdb reprocessed the multiplex PCR reads with MiXCR, giving one entry per CDR3 protein. The table lists fewer than 400,000 distinct CDR3 sequences, around 14% of them singletons, with 25% to 35% in the top ten. Sequenced: blood. These receptors all stem from a woman between 18 and 30 years old with Graves' hyperthyroidism that later progressed to Graves' ophthalmopathy. The CDR3 runs from the conserved cysteine through the conserved F or W. A D gene is named only where the DNA matches it firmly. For some rows the clone size is stated as once, few or many, or as a class when expanded; others skip it.

>NA|TRBJ2-5|TRBV4-1|NA
CASSQGAGTLQETQYF
TGCGCCAGCAGCCAGGGAGCCGGGACGCTTCAAGAGACCCAGTACTTC
>TRBD1|TRBJ2-3|TRBV12-3/TRBV12-4|NA
CASATGGSTDTQYF
TGTGCCAGCGCCACAGGGGGGAGCACAGATACGCAGTATTTT
>TRBD2|TRBJ2-1|TRBV29-1|NA
CSVDSFTSVHDNEQFF
TGCAGCGTTGATTCTTTCACTAGCGTACATGACAATGAGCAGTTCTTC
>NA|TRBJ2-5|TRBV9|many
CASSAGSRGTKETQYF
TGTGCCAGCAGCGCCGGATCCAGGGGGACTAAAGAGACCCAGTACTTC
>NA|TRBJ2-6|TRBV6-1|many
CASSPRGRGLAAGANVLTF
TGTGCCAGCAGTCCGCGGGGAAGGGGGCTAGCTGCTGGGGCCAACGTCCTGACTTTC
>TRBD2|TRBJ2-1|TRBV6-2/TRBV6-3|NA
CASSYEPSGRDEQFF
TGTGCCAGCAGTTACGAGCCTAGCGGGAGAGATGAGCAGTTCTTC
>TRBD2|TRBJ2-1|TRBV30|NA
CAWTGGNSGRRSYNEQFF
TGTGCCTGGACCGGGGGGAATAGCGGGAGGCGCTCCTACAATGAGCAGTTCTTC
>NA|TRBJ2-1|TRBV4-3|NA
CASSSQAVGHNEQFF
TGCGCCAGCAGCTCCCAGGCGGTGGGCCACAATGAGCAGTTCTTC
>NA|TRBJ2-3|TRBV27|few
CASNSRLSTDTQYF
TGTGCCAGCAACTCAAGACTCAGCACAGATACGCAGTATTTT
>NA|TRBJ2-1|TRBV7-9|many
CASSRAANEQFF
TGTGCCTCGTCGAGGGCAGCAAATGAGCAGTTCTTC
>TRBD2|TRBJ2-1|TRBV11-2|many
CASSLDWGGRGNEQFF
TGTGCCAGCAGCTTAGACTGGGGGGGACGGGGCAATGAGCAGTTCTTC
>NA|TRBJ2-3|TRBV6-6|many
CASSYSMEPAYTQYF
TGTGCCAGCAGTTACTCGATGGAGCCCGCATATACGCAGTATTTT
>NA|TRBJ1-5|TRBV6-2/TRBV6-3|many
CASSLDGSNQPQHF
TGTGCCAGCAGTTTGGACGGTAGCAATCAGCCCCAGCATTTT
>TRBD2|TRBJ2-3|TRBV5-1|NA
CASSPVPGLAGGFTDTQYF
TGCGCCAGCAGCCCCGTCCCGGGACTAGCGGGAGGGTTCACAGATACGCAGTATTTT
>NA|TRBJ2-7|TRBV7-9|many
CASSIGGVSSYEQYF
TGTGCCAGCAGTATCGGCGGGGTGAGCTCCTACGAGCAGTACTTC
>NA|TRBJ1-3|TRBV2|many
CASSASRGGSGNTIYF
TGTGCCAGCAGCGCGTCCCGAGGGGGCTCTGGAAACACCATATATTTT
>NA|TRBJ1-3|TRBV20-1|few
CSARDLLGGTTGNTIYF
TGCAGTGCTAGAGATCTACTTGGGGGTACGACTGGAAACACCATATATTTT
>TRBD2|TRBJ2-1|TRBV3-1|NA
CASSQTGLPGYYNEQFF
TGTGCCAGCAGCCAAACGGGACTACCCGGTTACTACAATGAGCAGTTCTTC
>NA|TRBJ1-5|TRBV28|many
CASRWNTGYQPQHF
TGTGCCAGCAGATGGAATACAGGGTACCAGCCCCAGCATTTT
>NA|TRBJ2-2|TRBV28|NA
CASSFERVHTGELFF
TGTGCCAGCAGTTTTGAGAGGGTGCACACCGGGGAGCTGTTTTTT
>NA|TRBJ2-3|TRBV28|many
CASSGGGVEDTQYF
TGTGCCAGCAGTGGGGGGGGCGTCGAAGATACGCAGTATTTT
>NA|TRBJ1-5|TRBV18|many
CASSRDRNNQPQHF
TGTGCCAGCTCACGAGACAGAAACAATCAGCCCCAGCATTTT
>TRBD1|TRBJ1-1|TRBV7-2|NA
CASSYPRGISEAFF
TGTGCCAGCAGCTACCCCAGGGGGATCTCTGAAGCTTTCTTT
>TRBD1|TRBJ2-5|TRBV30|few
CACRTGGGIETQYF
TGTGCCTGCCGGACAGGGGGAGGGATAGAGACCCAGTACTTC
>TRBD1|TRBJ1-5|TRBV29-1|NA
CSVTTGGAGQPQHF
TGCAGCGTTACCACAGGGGGCGCGGGTCAGCCCCAGCATTTT
>TRBD1|TRBJ1-2|TRBV18|many
CASSPTGQANYGYTF
TGTGCCAGCTCACCTACGGGACAGGCTAACTATGGCTACACCTTC
>NA|TRBJ2-1|TRBV19|NA
CASSIETPYNEQFF
TGTGCCAGTAGTATCGAGACACCCTACAATGAGCAGTTCTTC
>NA|TRBJ1-4|TRBV7-9|NA
CASSYPRDEKLFF
TGTGCCAGCAGCTACCCCCGGGACGAAAAACTGTTTTTT
>NA|TRBJ2-1|TRBV9|NA
CASSVGGRGLWDEQFF
TGTGCCAGCAGCGTAGGAGGACGGGGGCTTTGGGATGAGCAGTTCTTC
>NA|TRBJ1-6|TRBV28|NA
CASSGGGSYNSPLHF
TGTGCCAGCAGTGGAGGGGGATCCTATAATTCACCCCTCCACTTT